A selection of T cell receptor beta chains follows, all from one sample in a study of tumor-infiltrating lymphocytes in primary liver carcinoma. TCRdb re-derived calls from the multiplex PCR reads in MiXCR, one entry per CDR3 protein. The sample has some 130,000 distinct CDR3 sequences, under 70% seen once. The sample taken for sequencing was tumor-adjacent normal liver tissue. These receptors originate from a woman in her sixties with primary liver carcinoma and hepatitis B virus infection. Both conserved end residues are part of each CDR3. D genes are given only for firm matches. The size field is filled for only some rows; it gives once, few, many or a size class.

j_gene	abundance	d_gene	v_gene	CDR3aa	CDR3nt
TRBJ2-1	once	NA	TRBV12-3/TRBV12-4	CVSSKVVWGSDNEQFF	TGTGTCAGCAGTAAAGTTGTATGGGGGAGCGACAATGAGCAGTTCTTC
TRBJ2-5	NA	NA	TRBV11-1	CASSLGLDALLEAQHF	TGTGCCAGCAGCTTAGGATTGGACGCCTTACTAGAGGCCCAGCACTTC
TRBJ2-6	few	NA	TRBV11-3	CASCPRQGTGANVLAF	TGTGCCAGCTGCCCGAGGCAGGGAACTGGGGCCAACGTCCTGGCTTTC
TRBJ2-7	NA	TRBD2	TRBV9	CASSPRAGAAYEQYF	TGTGCCAGCAGCCCCCGGGCGGGAGCCGCCTACGAGCAGTACTTC
TRBJ2-3	NA	NA	TRBV10-3	CAISELANTDTQYF	TGTGCCATTTCGGAGTTGGCGAACACAGATACGCAGTATTTT
TRBJ2-2	few	NA	TRBV28	CASRVYRVSQNTGELFF	TGTGCCAGCAGAGTTTATCGGGTGTCACAGAACACCGGGGAGCTGTTTTTT
TRBJ2-6	once	NA	TRBV5-4	CASSLAGGQYSSGANVLAF	TGTGCCAGCAGCTTAGCCGGGGGACAGTACTCCTCTGGGGCCAACGTCCTGGCTTTC
TRBJ1-1	few	NA	TRBV2	CATFRDTGFAEAFF	TGTGCCACCTTCCGGGACACCGGTTTCGCTGAAGCTTTCTTT
TRBJ2-7	many	TRBD1	TRBV6-5	CASSYYTGTGGFEQYF	TGTGCCAGCAGTTACTATACCGGGACAGGGGGTTTCGAGCAGTACTTC
TRBJ2-3	many	NA	TRBV6-2/TRBV6-3	CASSYREAGPPDTQYF	TGTGCCAGCAGTTACAGGGAGGCGGGACCCCCGGATACGCAGTATTTT
TRBJ2-7	once	TRBD1	TRBV6-5	CARSTPRDSRYKQYF	TGTGCCAGGAGTACCCCCCGGGACAGCCGCTACAAGCAGTACTTC
TRBJ1-2	many	TRBD1	TRBV29-1	CSEGTGRYYGYTF	TGCAGCGAAGGGACAGGGAGGTACTATGGCTACACCTTC
TRBJ1-1	few	TRBD1	TRBV28	CASSLGDRGGAFF	TGTGCCAGCAGTTTAGGTGACAGGGGAGGAGCTTTCTTT
TRBJ2-5	once	TRBD1	TRBV6-2/TRBV6-3	CANSYSGQGAGIQYF	TGTGCCAACAGTTACTCGGGGCAGGGGGCAGGGATCCAGTACTTC
TRBJ2-7	few	NA	TRBV28	CASSVPPDSSSARSYEQYF	TGTGCCAGCAGTGTCCCCCCGGATAGCTCTTCTGCGCGTTCCTACGAGCAGTACTTC
TRBJ2-7	NA	NA	TRBV14	CARSPHNYEQYF	TGTGCCAGGAGCCCGCACAACTACGAGCAGTATTTC
TRBJ2-2	few	NA	TRBV29-1	CSVDAGMGSGELSF	TGTAGCGTTGACGCGGGAATGGGATCCGGGGAGTTGTCTTTT
TRBJ2-7	many	TRBD2	TRBV6-5	CASGRLIAGGSYEQYF	TGTGCCAGCGGAAGACTCATAGCGGGAGGCTCCTACGAGCAGTACTTC
TRBJ1-1	many	NA	TRBV29-1	CSVVEVPEAFF	TGCAGCGTTGTGGAAGTCCCTGAAGCTTTCTTT
TRBJ1-6	many	NA	TRBV7-8	CASSLDSGGRGSPLHF	TGTGCCAGCAGCCTCGACTCGGGGGGGAGAGGCTCACCCCTCCACTTT
TRBJ2-2	NA	TRBD1	TRBV20-1	CSARDDRGPNTGELFF	TGCAGTGCTAGAGATGACAGGGGGCCGAACACCGGGGAGCTGTTTTTT
TRBJ2-6	NA	NA	TRBV9	CASSDQRNSSSGANVMTF	TGTGCCAGCAGCGACCAACGGAACTCCTCCTCTGGGGCCAACGTCATGACTTTC
TRBJ2-7	NA	NA	TRBV20-1	CSAKGQIAKVSYEQYF	TGCAGTGCTAAAGGACAGATAGCGAAGGTTTCCTACGAGCAGTACTTC
TRBJ1-6	NA	NA	TRBV6-5	CASSQSVGVGDNRAPHF	TGTGCTAGCAGCCAGAGTGTGGGCGTTGGGGATAATCGAGCCCCCCACTTT
TRBJ2-1	NA	TRBD2	TRBV11-2	CASGLGFLADYNEQFF	TGTGCCAGTGGTTTAGGTTTTCTAGCGGACTACAATGAGCAGTTCTTC
TRBJ1-4	NA	NA	TRBV6-5	CASTLRVGEKLFF	TGTGCCAGCACCCTACGGGTCGGGGAAAAACTGTTTTTT
TRBJ2-7	NA	TRBD1	TRBV29-1	CSYRQGTYEPYF	TGCAGCTACAGACAGGGCACCTACGAGCCGTACTTC
TRBJ1-1	NA	NA	TRBV4-1	CASSQCPGSVYTEAFF	TGCGCCAGCAGCCAATGCCCAGGGAGTGTGTACACTGAAGCTTTCTTT
TRBJ2-1	NA	NA	TRBV12-3/TRBV12-4	CVSSPTLGNSWSKGDEQFF	TGTGTCAGCAGTCCAACCCTAGGGAATAGCTGGAGTAAGGGGGATGAGCAGTTCTTC
TRBJ1-1	NA	TRBD1	TRBV11-2	CASRYTGGRTEAFF	TGTGCCAGCAGATATACAGGGGGGAGGACTGAAGCCTTCTTT
TRBJ2-7	NA	TRBD1	TRBV7-9	CANSRGQANEQYF	TGTGCCAACAGCCGGGGACAGGCCAACGAGCAGTACTTC
TRBJ1-4	NA	NA	TRBV7-9	CANTRSAGEKLVF	TGTGCCAACACCCGCTCCGCGGGTGAAAAACTGGTTTTT